The rows below give T cell receptor beta chains drawn from one sample of a study of blood T cell repertoires in COVID-19. Clones were read by immunoSEQ multiplex PCR, and TCRdb kept only the in-frame ones, dropping some. Seen here are fewer than 250,000 clones, roughly nine tenths observed once, and the top ten hold roughly 25%. Sequencing was performed on PBMCs or T cells enriched from blood (not recorded which). Source of these receptors: a woman aged 40 to 49 in a cohort exposed to, infected with or recovered from COVID-19 (not recorded which). The CDR3 runs from the conserved cysteine through the conserved F or W. Fields, in order: clone size, V gene, J gene, D gene, CDR3 DNA, CDR3 protein. D genes are given only for firm matches. Clone size is shown for a subset of rows, as once, few, many or a class of expanded clone.

>-|TRBV27|TRBJ1-6|TRBD1
TGTGCCAGCAGTTTAGGGACAGGGAATTCACCCCTCCACTTT
CASSLGTGNSPLHF
>-|TRBV5-6|TRBJ2-5|-
TGTGCCAGCAGCTTGGATCGCCCCCCTAGCGAAGAGACCCAGTACTTC
CASSLDRPPSEETQYF
>-|TRBV4-1|TRBJ2-1|-
TGCGCCAGCAGCCAAGTCGGAGGGGGCAACTCCTACAATGAGCAGTTCTTC
CASSQVGGGNSYNEQFF
>-|TRBV6-5|TRBJ1-2|-
TGTGCCAGCAGTTATGCAGGGAAGGGCTACACCTTC
CASSYAGKGYTF
>-|TRBV30|TRBJ1-1|-
TGTGCCTGGGACAGTATTATGAACACTGAAGCTTTCTTT
CAWDSIMNTEAFF
>-|TRBV11-3|TRBJ2-3|-
TGTGCCAGCAGCTTAGGTCGGGGATCGGATACGCAGTATTTT
CASSLGRGSDTQYF
>once|TRBV9|TRBJ2-1|-
TGTGCCAGCAGCGAGCGGCTGACCTACTACAATGAGCAGTTCTTC
CASSERLTYYNEQFF
>-|TRBV2|TRBJ2-7|TRBD1
TGTGCCAGCAGTGCCCAGAAACAGGGGGCAGCCTACGAGCAGTACTTC
CASSAQKQGAAYEQYF
>-|TRBV7-8|TRBJ2-2|TRBD1
TGTGCCAGCAGCCCACGGACAGGAGGAACCGGGGAGCTGTTTTTT
CASSPRTGGTGELFF
>-|TRBV2|TRBJ2-1|TRBD2
TGTGCCAGCAGTGAAACGGGCGGGGGGAGGCATGAGCAGTTCTTC
CASSETGGGRHEQFF
>once|TRBV11-3|TRBJ2-2|TRBD1
TGTGCCAGCAGTCAAGACAGGGGATGGACCGGGGAGCTGTTTTTT
CASSQDRGWTGELFF
>-|TRBV11-2|TRBJ2-5|-
TGTGCCAGCACCCCGGGTGGGGCGACCCAAGAGACCCAGTACTTC
CASTPGGATQETQYF
>few|TRBV2|TRBJ2-7|TRBD2
TGTGCCAGCGCTAGCGGGGGTCCCTACGAGCAGTACTTC
CASASGGPYEQYF
>-|TRBV3-1/TRBV3-2|TRBJ1-5|-
TGTGCCAGCAGCCACGCGGGGGGCGGGGAGCCCCAGCATTTT
CASSHAGGGEPQHF
>-|TRBV11-3|TRBJ1-2|-
TGTGCCAGCAGCTTATCGGAGGACTATGGCTACACCTTC
CASSLSEDYGYTF
>-|TRBV7-9|TRBJ2-3|TRBD2
TGTGCCAGCAGCTTAACAGCGGGGACCCACCCAACAACGCAGTATTTT
CASSLTAGTHPTTQYF
>-|TRBV15|TRBJ2-2|-
TGTGCCACCAGCAGTGGACGGGGAGCGAACACCGGGGAGCTGTTTTTT
CATSSGRGANTGELFF
>-|TRBV10-3|TRBJ1-4|-
TGTGCCATCAGTGAGGGCAGGTCTTACGAAAAACTGTTTTTT
CAISEGRSYEKLFF
>-|TRBV4-3|TRBJ2-3|-
TGCGCCAGCAGCCAAGAATCGGCTGCGGGCGGACCCACAGATACGCAGTATTTT
CASSQESAAGGPTDTQYF
>-|TRBV6-4|TRBJ2-3|TRBD2
TGTGCCAGCAGTGACTCAGGGACTAGCGGTGATACGCAGTATTTT
CASSDSGTSGDTQYF
>-|TRBV27|TRBJ2-1|TRBD2
TGTGCCAGCAGTTTATCCTCTAGCGGGGGGGCTAGGAATGAGCAGTTCTTC
CASSLSSSGGARNEQFF
>-|TRBV6-1|TRBJ1-2|-
TGTGCCAGCAGTGAAGGAGAAGGGGCTGGTGGCTACACCTTC
CASSEGEGAGGYTF
>-|TRBV6-1|TRBJ2-7|TRBD1
TGTGCCAGCAGTGAAGAGGGGACAGGGGCCTACGAGCAGTACTTC
CASSEEGTGAYEQYF
>-|TRBV9|TRBJ2-3|TRBD2
TGTGCCAGCAGCGTAGTAATAGCGGGCGGCACAGATACGCAGTATTTT
CASSVVIAGGTDTQYF
>-|TRBV29-1|TRBJ2-1|TRBD1
TGCAGCGTGAACAGGGGTAGCAATGAGCAGTTCTTC
CSVNRGSNEQFF
>-|TRBV9|TRBJ1-6|-
TGTGCCAGCAGCGTAGATCTAGGTCCCTATAATTCACCCCTCCACTTT
CASSVDLGPYNSPLHF
>-|TRBV9|TRBJ1-3|TRBD1
TGTGCCAGCAGCGCCGGGGACAGGGCGAACACCATATATTTT
CASSAGDRANTIYF
>-|TRBV7-6|TRBJ2-1|-
TGTGCCAGCAGCGACCGTATCGGGAACAATGAGCAGTTCTTC
CASSDRIGNNEQFF
>-|TRBV4-3|TRBJ2-7|TRBD2
TGCGCCAGCAGCCAAGACGAGACTAGCGGTTCCTACGAGCAGTACTTC
CASSQDETSGSYEQYF
>-|TRBV25-1|TRBJ1-1|-
TGTGCCAGCAGTGAGCAATCGGGTTTCCTTGAAGCTTTCTTT
CASSEQSGFLEAFF
>once|TRBV27|TRBJ2-3|-
TGTGCCAGCAGTTGGGGGCCAGGGAAGTCAGATACGCAGTATTTT
CASSWGPGKSDTQYF
>-|TRBV11-3|TRBJ1-3|-
TGTGCCAGCAGGGAAAGGGGGAGTCGTGAAAACACCATATATTTT
CASRERGSRENTIYF
>-|TRBV3-1/TRBV3-2|TRBJ2-3|TRBD2
TGTGCCAGCAGCCATGGACTAGCGGGGGGGTCAATAGCAGTAGATTTT
CASSHGLAGGSIAVDF
>-|TRBV15|TRBJ1-2|-
TGTGCCACCAGCAGGAACCCTGGACAGCCTTATGGCTACACCTTC
CATSRNPGQPYGYTF
>-|TRBV7-9|TRBJ1-2|-
TGTGCCAGCAGCTTACCACAGGCGGGCTACACCTTC
CASSLPQAGYTF
>-|TRBV19|TRBJ2-3|-
TGTGCCAGTAGTACAGGGGCAAGCACAGATACGCAGTATTTT
CASSTGASTDTQYF
>-|TRBV4-1|TRBJ1-4|-
TGCGCCAGCAGCTGGCGAGGAAATGAAAAACTGTTTTTT
CASSWRGNEKLFF
>-|TRBV4-2|TRBJ2-1|-
TGTGCCAGCAGCCCCAGAGAGGGCATCTACAATGAGCAGTTCTTC
CASSPREGIYNEQFF